The 22 T cell receptor beta chains below all came from one sample that was sequenced in a study of cytomegalovirus exposure and HLA in healthy donors. A multiplex PCR was run with 60 Vbeta primers and 13 Jbeta primers. The method was immunoSEQ multiplex PCR; TCRdb's version includes in-frame clones alone and lacks a portion of them. Here the sample spans about 120,000 clones, about 81% being singletons. Source material: PBMCs. The receptors originated from a man in his forties or fifties in good health and CMV-seronegative.

The V gene is TRBV19, the J gene TRBJ1-5; D might be TRBD1 (5 bases). The CDR3 length is 19 residues. The germline CDR1 and CDR2 sequences are LNHDA and SQIVND (reference sequence). V lost 6 bases and J 3 bases, leaving 27 bases between the germline ends. CDR3 amino acids: CASRGGEKSRGPLNQPQHF. The CDR3 DNA reads TGTGCCAGTAGGGGGGGAGAAAAGAGTCGGGGTCCCCTCAATCAGCCCCAGCATTTT.

The chain has TRBV7-9 and TRBJ1-1; 7 nucleotides agree with TRBD1. The CDR3 is made up of 13 amino acids. Germline CDR1 reads SEHNR; CDR2 reads FQNEAQ (reference sequence). After removal of 5 bases from V and 6 bases from J, the junction contained 6 bases not matched to a gene. The DNA of the CDR3 is TGTGCCAGCAGCCGTCAACAGGGGCCTGAAGCTTTCTTT. The encoded protein is CASSRQQGPEAFF.

This rearrangement joins TRBV4-3 to TRBJ2-2; tentative D call: TRBD2 (6 bases). The V end was cut by 0 bases, the J end by 4 bases, with 12 bases between. This CDR3 is built from 16 residues. Germline loops: CDR1 LGHNA, CDR2 YSLEER. DNA for the CDR3: TGCGCCAGCAGCCAAGAGAACAGGAGGGGCACCGGGGAGCTGTTTTTT. It specifies CASSQENRRGTGELFF.

Comments on this clone: An end of the junction differs from the germline gene, which may be a read error. The genes are TRBV9 and TRBJ2-2; no reliable D call. Germline values: CDR1 SGDLS, CDR2 YYNGEE. There are 14 residues in the CDR3. CDR3: CASSVSVPTWELFF. The DNA for the CDR3 is TGTGCCAGCAGCGTAAGCGTCCCCACCTGGGAGCTGTTTTTT.

The chain employs TRBV4-2 and TRBJ2-1; tentatively, D is TRBD2 (7 bases). CDR3 size: 15 residues. Trimming took 0 bases from V and 9 from J, leaving 15 bases between them. The germline CDR1 and CDR2 sequences are LGHNA and YNFKEQ. CDR3 region: CASSQEGGPDSEQFF. The CDR3 coding sequence is TGTGCCAGCAGCCAAGAGGGGGGGCCAGATAGTGAGCAGTTCTTC.

This clone was counted once. The V gene is TRBV28, the J gene TRBJ1-5; D might be TRBD1 (6 bases). V dropped 2 bases and J dropped 6 bases, with 20 bases sitting between them. CDR1 and CDR2 from the germline V gene are MDHEN and SYDVKM. This CDR3 has 17 amino acids. The CDR3 nucleotides are TGTGCCAGCAGTTTACCACTGACAGGCTCCTTGGTTCAGCCCCAGCATTTT. Its protein is CASSLPLTGSLVQPQHF. Looking up the rest from reference TRBV28 and TRBJ1-5 gives the full variable domain: DVKVTQSSRYLVKRTGEKVFLECVQDMDHENMFWYRQDPGLGLRLIYFSYDVKMKEKGDIPEGYSVSREKKERFSLILESASTNQTSMYLCASSLPLTGSLVQPQHFGDGTRLSIL.

The V and J genes are TRBV27 and TRBJ1-3; D remains ambiguous. The germline CDR1 and CDR2 sequences are MNHEY and SMNVEV (reference sequence). There are 13 residues in the CDR3. Trimming pared 4 bases from V and 2 bases from J, leaving 6 bases between. This CDR3 is CASSSGTGNTIYF. The CDR3 coding sequence is TGTGCCAGCAGTTCGGGAACTGGAAACACCATATATTTT.

The chain couples TRBV6-5 to TRBJ1-5; D unclear. Trimming shortened V by 0 bases and J by 9 bases, and 9 bases separated the two germline ends. CDR1 is MNHEY and CDR2 is SVGAGI in the germline V gene. The CDR3 has 13 amino acids. As DNA, the CDR3 is TGTGCCAGCAGTTACTCCCAGATTGCGCCCCAGCATTTT. Residues: CASSYSQIAPQHF.

The gene calls are TRBV4-3 and TRBJ2-3; 9 bases are a match to TRBD2. In germline, CDR1 is LGHNA, CDR2 YSLEER. The CDR3 is 18 amino acids. Germline trimming cut 2 bases from V and 2 bases from J; bases unmatched to any gene: 11. CDR3 DNA: TGCGCCAGCAGCCAACTTCCCCCCGCTAGCGGGAACACAGATACGCAGTATTTT. It yields the protein CASSQLPPASGNTDTQYF.

This rearrangement joins TRBV4-3 to TRBJ1-4; no clear D. Germline V gene lookup returns CDR1 LGHNA and CDR2 YSLEER. V lost 1 base to trimming and J lost 4 bases, with 7 bases between them. CDR3 size: 14 residues. CDR3 region: CASSQAEFNEKLFF. CDR3 DNA sequence: TGCGCCAGCAGCCAAGCAGAATTTAATGAAAAACTGTTTTTT.

This clone is medium-sized in the sample. This sequence joins TRBV19 and TRBJ1-2; unclear D gene. The CDR3 has 13 amino acids. Per the germline V gene, CDR1 is LNHDA and CDR2 is SQIVND (reference sequence). V lost 3 bases, J lost 4 bases, and 9 bases lay in between. The CDR3 region has the DNA TGTGCCAGTAGTATCGTCGGAGGCTATGGCTACACCTTC. Protein sequence: CASSIVGGYGYTF.

This chain connects TRBV10-2 to TRBJ2-2; 10 bases fit TRBD2. Germline CDR1 WSHSY, CDR2 SAAADI. The CDR3 runs to 15 residues. The CDR3 coding sequence is TGCGGCACTCTAGCGGGGGTTTTGGACACCGGGGAGCTGTTTTTT. This sequence encodes CGTLAGVLDTGELFF.

The chain combines TRBV15 with TRBJ2-7, with 7 bases that match TRBD2. Trimming at V came to 4 bases and at J to 3 bases, leaving 3 bases not matched to a gene. The V gene's germline CDR1 is LNHNV and CDR2 YYDKDF (reference sequence). The CDR3 sequence is 13 residues long. CDR3 coding DNA: TGTGCCACCAGCACTAGCGGCCACTACGAGCAGTACTTC. This codes for CATSTSGHYEQYF.

The chain has TRBV10-2 and TRBJ1-6; D is undetermined. The germline V gene has CDR1 WSHSY and CDR2 SAAADI. CDR3 length: 16 residues. Trimming removed 3 bases from V and 0 bases from J, with 9 bases in between. The CDR3 region is CASSDNSNSYNSPLHF. The DNA for the CDR3 is TGCGCCAGCAGTGATAACAGCAACTCCTATAATTCACCCCTCCACTTT.

The V and J genes are TRBV4-3 and TRBJ2-1, with TRBD1 matching 11 bases. There are 15 residues in the CDR3. CDR1 and CDR2 (germline): LGHNA, YSLEER. J was trimmed by 10 bases and V by 3 bases; bases with no gene match: 8. CDR3 coding DNA: TGCGCCAGCAGCCACCGGACAGGGGGCGCGGGGGAGCAGTTCTTC. Translated, it gives CASSHRTGGAGEQFF.

This clone appeared once. The chain has TRBV5-6 and TRBJ1-5; 7 bases map to TRBD1. Germline V lookup: CDR1 SGHDT, CDR2 YYEEEE. V gave up 3 bases and J gave up 7 bases; unmatched junction bases: 7. CDR3 length: 14 amino acids. The CDR3 DNA reads TGTGCCAGCAGCTGGGGACAGTCAGGCCAGCCCCAGCATTTT. As protein: CASSWGQSGQPQHF.

The chain links TRBV19 to TRBJ1-1; 12 bases line up with TRBD1. Unmatched junction bases numbered 7, after V lost 5 bases and J lost 6 bases. Germline V CDR1 and CDR2: LNHDA, SQIVND (reference sequence). This CDR3 region has 15 residues. The CDR3 DNA sequence: TGTGCCAGTAGTCCCGGGACAGGGGGCTTCCCTGAAGCTTTCTTT. Its translation is CASSPGTGGFPEAFF.

The DNA for the CDR3 is TGTGCCAGCAACACGACAGGGGCCCCTGGCTATGGCTACACCTTC. Its translation: CASNTTGAPGYGYTF. The J gene is TRBJ1-2, the V gene TRBV6-6, with TRBD1 matching over 8 bases. This CDR3 comprises 15 residues. The germline CDR1 and CDR2 sequences are MNHNY and SVGAGI (reference sequence). The V and J ends lost 7 bases and 4 bases, in that order; junction bases with no gene match: 11.

This chain connects TRBV6-5 to TRBJ1-1; D is unresolved. The CDR3 contains 13 residues. CDR1 and CDR2 (germline): MNHEY, SVGAGI. Trimming shortened V by 5 bases and J by 3 bases, and 10 bases separated the two germline ends. CDR3 amino acids: CASSLSADTEAFF. CDR3 sequence (DNA): TGTGCCAGCAGTCTCTCCGCGGACACTGAAGCTTTCTTT.

The gene calls are TRBV5-1 and TRBJ2-3; TRBD2 agrees at 8 bases. The V and J ends lost 3 bases and 4 bases, in that order; junction bases with no gene match: 4. CDR1 SGHRS and CDR2 YFSETQ come from the germline V gene. This CDR3 is 14 amino acids long. The CDR3 loop is CASSYYSGADTQYF. As DNA, the CDR3 is TGCGCCAGCAGCTACTATAGCGGGGCAGATACGCAGTATTTT.

The gene calls are TRBV30 and TRBJ2-3; a weak D match, TRBD1 (5 bases). In germline, CDR1 is GTSNPN, CDR2 SVGIG (reference sequence). The CDR3 contains 15 residues. V was clipped by 1 base and J by 6 bases, with 17 bases between them. The CDR3 region has the DNA TGTGCCTGGAGTGGGTGGCAGGGTAATGCCGATACGCAGTATTTT. Its translation is CAWSGWQGNADTQYF.

CDR3 DNA: TGTGCCAGCTCACCACAGGACAGGGTGGGCGATGAGCAGTTCTTC. Translating gives CASSPQDRVGDEQFF. The rearrangement links TRBV18 to TRBJ2-1, with 8 bases fitting TRBD1. CDR1 is KGHSH and CDR2 is LQKENI in the germline V gene. The CDR3 loop spans 15 amino acids. Losses at the gene ends were 1 base for V and 8 bases for J; bases not matched to a gene: 7.